This entry is about one T cell receptor (beta chain). The entry originates in a study of T cell changes during pregnancy in multiple sclerosis. Losses at the gene ends were 4 bases for V and 2 bases for J; bases not matched to a gene: 5. CDR1 is SGHVS, CDR2 FQNEAQ, per germline. This CDR3 contains 14 residues. The method was immunoSEQ multiplex PCR; TCRdb's version includes in-frame clones alone and lacks a portion of them. The sample contains roughly 48,000 clones, 90% to 95% of which appear only once. The genes are TRBV7-8 and TRBJ2-7; 7 positions match TRBD1. Here the sequenced sample was CD4+ T cells from peripheral blood mononuclear cells, taken in the first trimester of pregnancy. The source of this sequence is a female donor with multiple sclerosis, enrolled in a pregnancy study. DNA of the CDR3: TGTGCCAGCAGCTCGTTGACAGGGACCTACGAGCAGTACTTC. Its translation is CASSSLTGTYEQYF.